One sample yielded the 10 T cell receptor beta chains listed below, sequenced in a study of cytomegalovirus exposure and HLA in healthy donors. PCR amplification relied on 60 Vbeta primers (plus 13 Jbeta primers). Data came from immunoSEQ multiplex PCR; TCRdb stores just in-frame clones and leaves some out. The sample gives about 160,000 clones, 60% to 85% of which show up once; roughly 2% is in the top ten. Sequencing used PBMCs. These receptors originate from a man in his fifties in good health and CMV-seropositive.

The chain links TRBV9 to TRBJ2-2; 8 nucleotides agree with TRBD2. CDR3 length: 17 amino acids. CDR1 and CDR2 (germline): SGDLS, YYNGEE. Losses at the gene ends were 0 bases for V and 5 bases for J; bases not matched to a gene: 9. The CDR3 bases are TGTGCCAGCAGCGTAGCCCCTAGCGGGCGGAGTACCGGGGAGCTGTTTTTT. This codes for CASSVAPSGRSTGELFF.

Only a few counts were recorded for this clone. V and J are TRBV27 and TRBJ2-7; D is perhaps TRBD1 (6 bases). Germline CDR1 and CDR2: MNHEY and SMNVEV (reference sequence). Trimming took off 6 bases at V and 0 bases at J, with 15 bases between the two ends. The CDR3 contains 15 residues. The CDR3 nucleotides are TGTGCCAGCAGCTCCCCTAGGGGGAGCTCCTACGAGCAGTACTTC. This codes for CASSSPRGSSYEQYF.

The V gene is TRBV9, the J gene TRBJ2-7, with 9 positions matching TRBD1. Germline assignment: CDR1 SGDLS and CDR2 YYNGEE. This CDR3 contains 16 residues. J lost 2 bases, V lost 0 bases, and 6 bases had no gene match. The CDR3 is CASSVGGTGSTYEQYF. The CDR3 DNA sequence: TGTGCCAGCAGCGTAGGAGGGACAGGGTCCACCTACGAGCAGTACTTC. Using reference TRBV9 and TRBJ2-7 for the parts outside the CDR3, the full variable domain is DSGVTQTPKHLITATGQRVTLRCSPRSGDLSVYWYQQSLDQGLQFLIQYYNGEERAKGNILERFSAQQFPDLHSELNLSSLELGDSALYFCASSVGGTGSTYEQYFGPGTRLTVT.

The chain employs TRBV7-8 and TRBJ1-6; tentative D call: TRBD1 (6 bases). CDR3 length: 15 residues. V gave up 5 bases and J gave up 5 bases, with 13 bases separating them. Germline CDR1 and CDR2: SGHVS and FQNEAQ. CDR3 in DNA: TGTGCCAGCAGCGCCGAAGGACAGAATAATTCACCCCTCCACTTT. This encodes CASSAEGQNNSPLHF.

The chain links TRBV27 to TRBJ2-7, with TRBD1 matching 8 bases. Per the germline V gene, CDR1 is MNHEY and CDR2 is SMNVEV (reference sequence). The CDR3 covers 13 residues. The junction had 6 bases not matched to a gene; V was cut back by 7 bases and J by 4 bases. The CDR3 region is CASNYRGEYEQYF. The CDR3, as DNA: TGTGCCAGCAACTACAGGGGGGAATACGAGCAGTACTTC.

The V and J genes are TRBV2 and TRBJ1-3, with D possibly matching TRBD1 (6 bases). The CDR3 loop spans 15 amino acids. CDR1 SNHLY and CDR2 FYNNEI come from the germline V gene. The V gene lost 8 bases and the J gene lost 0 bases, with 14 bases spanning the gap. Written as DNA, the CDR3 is TGTGCCAGCCGCCGGGACATCCTCTCTGGAAACACCATATATTTT. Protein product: CASRRDILSGNTIYF.

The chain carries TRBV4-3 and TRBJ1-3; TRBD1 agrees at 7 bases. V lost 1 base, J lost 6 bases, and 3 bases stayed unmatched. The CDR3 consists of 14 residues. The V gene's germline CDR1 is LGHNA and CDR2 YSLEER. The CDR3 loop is CASSQATGANTIYF. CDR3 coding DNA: TGCGCCAGCAGCCAAGCAACAGGGGCAAACACCATATATTTT.

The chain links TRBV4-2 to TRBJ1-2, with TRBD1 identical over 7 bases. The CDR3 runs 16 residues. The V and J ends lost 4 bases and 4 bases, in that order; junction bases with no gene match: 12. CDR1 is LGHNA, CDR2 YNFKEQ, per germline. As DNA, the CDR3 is TGTGCCAGCAGCCCCCCAGGCAGGGGGGAGATCTATGGCTACACCTTC. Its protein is CASSPPGRGEIYGYTF.

CDR3 in DNA: TGTGCCAGCAGCGTAGAAGGGGGACCCTCCTACGAGCAGTACTTC. Protein product: CASSVEGGPSYEQYF. The J gene is TRBJ2-7, the V gene TRBV9, with D tentatively TRBD1 (6 bases). This CDR3 has 15 amino acids. Trimming took off 0 bases at V and 0 bases at J, with 10 bases between the two ends. The germline V gene has CDR1 SGDLS and CDR2 YYNGEE.

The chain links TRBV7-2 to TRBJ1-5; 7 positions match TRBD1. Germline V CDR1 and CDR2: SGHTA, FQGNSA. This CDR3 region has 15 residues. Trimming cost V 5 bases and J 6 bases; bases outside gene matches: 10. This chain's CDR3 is CASSPQGGSGQPQHF. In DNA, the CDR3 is TGTGCCAGCAGCCCACAAGGGGGCTCAGGTCAGCCCCAGCATTTT. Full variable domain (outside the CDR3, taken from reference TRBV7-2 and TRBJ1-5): GAGVSQSPSNKVTEKGKDVELRCDPISGHTALYWYRQSLGQGLEFLIYFQGNSAPDKSGLPSDRFSAERTGGSVSTLTIQRTQQEDSAVYLCASSPQGGSGQPQHFGDGTRLSIL.